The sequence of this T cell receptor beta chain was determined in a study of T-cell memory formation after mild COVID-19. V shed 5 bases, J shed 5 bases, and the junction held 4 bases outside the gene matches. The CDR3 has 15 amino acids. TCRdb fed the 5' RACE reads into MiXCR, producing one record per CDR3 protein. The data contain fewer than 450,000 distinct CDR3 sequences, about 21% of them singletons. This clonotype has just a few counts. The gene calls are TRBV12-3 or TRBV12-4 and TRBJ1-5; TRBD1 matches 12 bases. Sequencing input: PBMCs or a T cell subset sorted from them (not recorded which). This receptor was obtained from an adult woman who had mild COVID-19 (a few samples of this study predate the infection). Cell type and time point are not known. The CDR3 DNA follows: TGTGCCAGCAGTCCCGGGACAGGGGGCGATCAGCCCCAGCATTTT. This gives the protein CASSPGTGGDQPQHF.